A single sample gave rise to the 32 T cell receptor beta chains below, sequenced in a study of T-cell memory formation after mild COVID-19. TCRdb processed the 5' RACE reads anew with MiXCR; each CDR3 protein has one entry. The sample lists under 250,000 distinct CDR3 sequences, around 26% occurring once. Sequenced input: PBMCs or a T cell subset sorted from them (not recorded which). Receptor source: an adult woman who had mild COVID-19 (a few samples of this study predate the infection). Cell type and time point are not known.

This clonotype was picked up a small number of times. The genes are TRBV7-2 and TRBJ2-3, with TRBD2 as a possible D gene (6 bases). With 5 bases removed from V and 0 bases from J, the gap between germline ends came to 12 bases. Germline CDR1 and CDR2: SGHTA and FQGNSA. This CDR3 contains 15 residues. The CDR3 sequence: CASSHRGFSTDTQYF. The CDR3, as DNA: TGTGCCAGCAGCCACCGGGGGTTTAGCACAGATACGCAGTATTTT.

J is TRBJ2-3 and V is TRBV12-3 or TRBV12-4; TRBD1 might be the D (6 bases). Trimming pared 6 bases from V and 1 base from J, leaving 8 bases between. This CDR3 has 13 amino acids. The CDR3 region is CASRQGRTDTQYF. CDR3 in DNA: TGTGCCAGCAGACAGGGACGCACAGATACGCAGTATTTT.

This clonotype was found once. The chain has TRBV30 and TRBJ1-6; D unclear. The CDR3 runs 15 residues. Germline CDR1 and CDR2: GTSNPN and SVGIG (reference sequence). The ends were cut back, 0 bases at V and 5 bases at J, with 11 bases in the middle. The CDR3 here is CAWSVTASDNSPLHF. The CDR3 bases are TGTGCCTGGAGTGTAACGGCTTCGGATAATTCACCCCTCCACTTT.

The V gene is TRBV4-3, the J gene TRBJ2-7; D gene uncertain. The V gene lost 0 bases and the J gene lost 2 bases, with 8 bases spanning the gap. Germline V gene lookup returns CDR1 LGHNA and CDR2 YSLEER. This CDR3 region has 14 residues. In DNA form, the CDR3 reads TGCGCCAGCAGCCAAGACAGCGATGCCTACGAGCAGTACTTC. It yields the protein CASSQDSDAYEQYF.

This sequence joins TRBV19 and TRBJ2-5, with 7 bases matching TRBD2. This CDR3 has 14 residues. Looked up from germline, CDR1 is LNHDA and CDR2 is SQIVND (reference sequence). Trimming at V came to 7 bases and at J to 4 bases, leaving 9 bases not matched to a gene. The CDR3 here is CASTRGTTPETQYF. For the CDR3, the DNA is TGTGCCAGTACCCGGGGGACTACCCCAGAGACCCAGTACTTC.

The V and J genes are TRBV9 and TRBJ2-2; the D is unclear. Germline-derived CDR1 and CDR2 are SGDLS and YYNGEE. Between the trimmed V and J ends, which lost 4 bases and 5 bases, there was a span of 6 bases. CDR3 size: 12 residues. The CDR3 DNA reads TGTGCCAGCAGCCCCCATACCGGGGAGCTGTTTTTT. It yields the protein CASSPHTGELFF.

This chain joins TRBV27 and TRBJ2-5; TRBD2 matches at 10 bases. The CDR3 extends over 16 amino acids. Germline V lookup: CDR1 MNHEY, CDR2 SMNVEV (reference sequence). With V trimmed by 5 bases and J by 3 bases, 9 bases remained unmatched. The CDR3 coding sequence is TGTGCCAGCAGTCTATATCTAGCGGGAGTAAAAGAGACCCAGTACTTC. This gives the protein CASSLYLAGVKETQYF.

The chain uses TRBV7-9 and TRBJ1-2; D is possibly TRBD1 (5 bases). This CDR3 spans 15 amino acids. Deletions cut 5 bases from V and 2 bases from J, with 15 bases between. Germline V lookup: CDR1 SEHNR, CDR2 FQNEAQ (reference sequence). CDR3 loop: CASSPQGGANYGYTF. CDR3 sequence (DNA): TGTGCCAGCAGCCCTCAGGGAGGGGCGAACTATGGCTACACCTTC.

The chain couples TRBV14 to TRBJ2-7; D is uncertain. CDR1 SGHDN and CDR2 FVKESK come from the germline V gene. The CDR3 is made up of 13 amino acids. The V end lost 0 bases, the J end lost 6 bases, and 9 bases lay between the germline ends. The DNA of the CDR3 is TGTGCCAGCAGCCAAGATTCAGGCGGCGAGCAGTACTTC. This gives the protein CASSQDSGGEQYF.

This sequence joins TRBV24-1 and TRBJ1-2, with 8 bases fitting TRBD1. This CDR3 has 14 amino acids. J gave up 4 bases and V 4 bases, and 4 bases lay outside the gene matches. The V gene's germline CDR1 is KGHDR and CDR2 SFDVKD. The DNA for the CDR3 is TGTGCCACCAGTGACTCGGACAGGGTCTATGGCTACACCTTC. It yields the protein CATSDSDRVYGYTF.

The chain links TRBV20-1 to TRBJ1-1; no definite D call. The V gene's germline CDR1 is DFQATT and CDR2 SNEGSKA (reference sequence). The length of the CDR3 is 14 residues. V shed 0 bases and J shed 3 bases, with 11 bases lying between them. The CDR3 protein is CSARDRYFDTEAFF. As DNA, the CDR3 is TGCAGTGCTAGAGATCGATATTTTGACACTGAAGCTTTCTTT.

The table lists this clonotype with a few counts. V usage is TRBV10-3 and J usage is TRBJ2-7; TRBD2 matches 7 bases. Germline V gene sequence: CDR1 ENHRY, CDR2 SYGVKD. V was pared by 4 bases and J by 1 base, with 4 bases of the junction left unmatched. This CDR3 spans 14 amino acids. As DNA, the CDR3 is TGTGCCATCAGTGGGACTAGAGGGTCCTACGAGCAGTACTTC. It is translated as CAISGTRGSYEQYF.

The chain couples TRBV5-5 to TRBJ1-1; the D gene is possibly TRBD1 (5 bases). Trimming stripped 4 bases from V and 0 bases from J, with 19 bases between. CDR1 is SGHKS, CDR2 YYEKEE, per germline (reference sequence). The CDR3 is 17 residues long. CDR3 coding DNA: TGTGCCAGCAGCCGAGAGCCGGGGCGGGCCATGAACACTGAAGCTTTCTTT. This codes for CASSREPGRAMNTEAFF.

J is TRBJ2-4 and V is TRBV27; D is uncertain. Trimming removed 6 bases from V and 0 bases from J, with 21 bases in between. The CDR3 has 18 residues. Germline V gene data show CDR1 as MNHEY and CDR2 as SMNVEV (reference sequence). CDR3 DNA: TGTGCCAGCAGCCCCAGACTCGCCTCAAAACCAGCCAAAAACATTCAGTACTTC. It specifies CASSPRLASKPAKNIQYF.

The CDR3 is CASSYREGREQFF. As DNA, the CDR3 is TGCGCCAGCAGCTACAGGGAGGGTCGTGAGCAGTTCTTC. The chain joins TRBV5-1 to TRBJ2-1, with D perhaps TRBD2 (7 bases). CDR1 and CDR2 from the germline V gene are SGHRS and YFSETQ. The CDR3 totals 13 residues. Trimming cost V 3 bases and J 9 bases, with 13 bases left between them.

J is TRBJ1-5 and V is TRBV7-9; D might be TRBD1 (5 bases). This CDR3 has 12 amino acids. The V and J ends lost 3 bases and 6 bases respectively, with 6 bases between them. Germline CDR1 and CDR2: SEHNR and FQNEAQ (reference sequence). CDR3 amino acids: CASSFRGQPQHF. CDR3 coding DNA: TGTGCCAGCAGCTTTAGGGGTCAGCCCCAGCATTTT.

The rearrangement joins TRBV7-8 to TRBJ2-2; 10 bases align to TRBD1. Germline V gene sequence: CDR1 SGHVS, CDR2 FQNEAQ. The CDR3 has 15 residues. The ends lost 9 bases at V and 7 bases at J; junction bases unmatched: 11. This chain's CDR3 is CARGGTGESHGELFF. The CDR3 bases are TGTGCCAGGGGAGGGACAGGGGAGTCTCACGGGGAGCTGTTTTTT.

A few counts support this clonotype. This chain joins TRBV7-9 and TRBJ1-4; no clear D gene. The CDR3 covers 13 residues. Trimming removed 1 base at V and 7 bases at J, with 7 bases between. Germline CDR1 and CDR2: SEHNR and FQNEAQ (reference sequence). Here the CDR3 reads CASSLGGTEKLFF. DNA for the CDR3: TGTGCCAGCAGCTTAGGGGGTACTGAAAAACTGTTTTTT.

The genes are TRBV3-1 and TRBJ2-7; 8 nucleotides agree with TRBD1. The V segment lost 5 bases and the J segment 5 bases; nucleotides outside the gene matches: 11. CDR3 size: 15 residues. The germline V gene has CDR1 LGHDT and CDR2 YNNKEL (reference sequence). The CDR3 DNA is TGTGCCAGCAGCTCCCGCGACAGGGGTTTCCACGAGCAGTACTTC. Its protein product is CASSSRDRGFHEQYF.

This clonotype was recorded once. This sequence joins TRBV19 and TRBJ1-1; D is uncertain. CDR3 length equals 12 residues. The V and J ends lost 7 bases and 1 base respectively, with 7 bases between them. Germline values: CDR1 LNHDA, CDR2 SQIVND (reference sequence). The CDR3 bases are TGTGCCAGTAAAGACGGGAACACTGAAGCTTTCTTT. Amino acid sequence: CASKDGNTEAFF.

The chain combines TRBV24-1 with TRBJ1-3; D is possibly TRBD1 (6 bases). The ends were cut back, 2 bases at V and 2 bases at J, with 9 bases in the middle. Per the germline V gene, CDR1 is KGHDR and CDR2 is SFDVKD. CDR3 length: 15 amino acids. CDR3 nucleotides: TGTGCCACCAGTGATTCGGACAGCACTGGAAACACCATATATTTT. Protein sequence: CATSDSDSTGNTIYF.

This clonotype was seen a few times. The CDR3 spells CAARDSYEQYF. CDR3 nucleotide sequence: TGTGCGGCCCGGGATTCCTACGAGCAGTACTTC. V gene TRBV30 combines with J gene TRBJ2-7, with a weak D call TRBD2 (5 bases). Germline loops: CDR1 GTSNPN, CDR2 SVGIG (reference sequence). This CDR3 contains 11 residues.

This clonotype came up a few times. The rearrangement uses TRBV7-8 and TRBJ2-7; tentatively, D is TRBD2 (5 bases). V was trimmed by 0 bases and J by 2 bases, leaving 14 bases between them. CDR1 and CDR2 from the germline V gene are SGHVS and FQNEAQ. This CDR3 has 16 residues. The CDR3 region is CASSLARRGSAYEQYF. CDR3 sequence (DNA): TGTGCCAGCAGCTTAGCCCGTCGCGGGTCGGCCTACGAGCAGTACTTC.

This clonotype was picked up many times. This chain uses TRBV11-2 with TRBJ2-7; D ambiguous. Germline-derived CDR1 and CDR2 are SGHAT and FQNNGV. The CDR3 sequence is 13 residues long. The V gene lost 3 bases and the J gene lost 2 bases, with 8 bases spanning the gap. This CDR3 reads CASSFSGTYEQYF. The CDR3 DNA is TGTGCCAGCAGCTTCTCTGGGACCTACGAGCAGTACTTC.

CDR3 in amino acids: CASSQQTGGYEQYF. The CDR3 DNA sequence: TGTGCCAGCAGCCAACAGACAGGGGGCTACGAGCAGTACTTC. The rearrangement uses TRBV14 and TRBJ2-7; TRBD1 aligns across 9 bases. After removal of 2 bases from V and 3 bases from J, the junction contained 2 bases not matched to a gene. Germline V gene lookup returns CDR1 SGHDN and CDR2 FVKESK. This CDR3 comprises 14 residues.

CDR3 residues: CATSDIGTRETQYF. Here the CDR3 DNA reads TGTGCCACCAGTGATATAGGGACACGGGAGACCCAGTACTTC. V and J are TRBV24-1 and TRBJ2-5, with D perhaps TRBD1 (6 bases). This CDR3 contains 14 residues. The germline CDR1 and CDR2 sequences are KGHDR and SFDVKD. V was trimmed by 3 bases and J by 5 bases, leaving 12 bases between them.

The V and J genes are TRBV7-8 and TRBJ2-3; no clear D gene. The V gene lost 2 bases and the J gene lost 0 bases, with 12 bases spanning the gap. This CDR3 is 16 amino acids long. Germline-derived CDR1 and CDR2 are SGHVS and FQNEAQ. For the CDR3, the DNA is TGTGCCAGCAGCTTACTAGAGACCACTAGCACAGATACGCAGTATTTT. The encoded protein is CASSLLETTSTDTQYF.

This clonotype was counted only a few times. A read error may account for a junction end that differs from germline. The chain's CDR3 is CASTYRVDGETQYF. The CDR3 coding sequence is TGTGCCAGCACTTACAGAGTGGATGGAGAGACCCAGTACTTC. This chain joins TRBV6-2 or TRBV6-3 and TRBJ2-5; D gene unclear. Germline V gene sequence: CDR1 MNHEY, CDR2 SVGEGT. The CDR3 loop spans 14 amino acids.

J is TRBJ2-1 and V is TRBV9, with TRBD2 matching 7 bases. The CDR3 is 18 residues long. CDR1 SGDLS and CDR2 YYNGEE come from the germline V gene. V trimming: 4 bases; J trimming: 2 bases; junction bases outside the gene matches: 15. The CDR3 here is CASSSNWGGEGAYNEQFF. CDR3 nucleotides: TGTGCCAGCAGCTCAAATTGGGGAGGGGAGGGAGCCTACAATGAGCAGTTCTTC.

This clonotype was observed a single time. The chain employs TRBV29-1 and TRBJ2-5; maybe TRBD2 (5 bases). This CDR3 has 13 amino acids. Germline values: CDR1 SQVTM, CDR2 ANQGSEA. V lost 2 bases, J lost 2 bases, and 9 bases lay in between. The CDR3 nucleotides are TGCAGCGTTGAATCCGGGATTCAAGAGACCCAGTACTTC. As protein: CSVESGIQETQYF.

In this sample, this clonotype turned up a few times. The chain joins TRBV18 to TRBJ2-7; 14 bases map to TRBD2. In germline, CDR1 is KGHSH, CDR2 LQKENI. With 3 bases clipped from V and 2 bases from J, the junction kept 3 bases outside the gene matches. CDR3 length equals 16 residues. This CDR3 is CASSPGLAGGTYEQYF. CDR3 nucleotide sequence: TGTGCCAGCTCACCCGGACTAGCGGGGGGAACCTACGAGCAGTACTTC.

This clonotype appeared a few times. The chain recombines TRBV20-1 with TRBJ2-4, with D unclear. Germline V CDR1 and CDR2: DFQATT, SNEGSKA (reference sequence). The CDR3 contains 14 residues. V was trimmed by 3 bases and J by 0 bases, leaving 9 bases between them. CDR3 coding DNA: TGCAGTGCTAGGTTTGGCTTAGCCAAAAACATTCAGTACTTC. It translates to CSARFGLAKNIQYF.